The 23 T cell receptor beta chains given below trace back to one sample, sequenced in a study of OX40 agonist ivuxolimab in advanced cancers. Libraries were prepared by immunoSEQ multiplex PCR; TCRdb keeps only in-frame clonotypes and omits some of them. The sample includes approximately 35,000 clones, 65% to 85% of them seen just once. This sample comprised CD4+ or CD8+ T cells sorted from blood, obtained in a trial of the OX40 agonist ivuxolimab. These receptors came from an adult with an advanced solid tumor such as melanoma, head and neck, liver or kidney cancer.

J is TRBJ2-1 and V is TRBV6-6; 7 positions agree with TRBD1. Germline lookup yields CDR1 MNHNY and CDR2 SVGAGI (reference sequence). V trimming: 8 bases; J trimming: 8 bases; junction bases outside the gene matches: 12. The CDR3 has 14 residues. The CDR3 DNA follows: TGTGCCAGCGGTGGGACAGAGAGATTTTATGAGCAGTTCTTC. Translating it yields CASGGTERFYEQFF.

The chain combines TRBV30 with TRBJ1-3; D unclear. Germline CDR1 is GTSNPN and CDR2 is SVGIG (reference sequence). The CDR3 runs 15 residues. Trimming took off 0 bases at V and 4 bases at J, with 13 bases between the two ends. CDR3 nucleotide sequence: TGTGCCTGGAGTGTCGGTGGTAGCGGAGGAAACACCATATATTTT. Encoded protein: CAWSVGGSGGNTIYF.

The rearrangement joins TRBV6-1 to TRBJ1-5; the D is unclear. V lost 4 bases and J lost 0, with 13 bases in between. Germline V lookup: CDR1 MNHNS, CDR2 SASEGT. The CDR3 contains 16 residues. The CDR3, as DNA: TGTGCCAGCAGTGCGACCCAATACTATAGCAATCAGCCCCAGCATTTT. Translated: CASSATQYYSNQPQHF.

This clone appeared a single time. The chain has TRBV7-8 and TRBJ2-5, with 10 positions matching TRBD1. Germline V gene lookup returns CDR1 SGHVS and CDR2 FQNEAQ. The CDR3 covers 16 residues. Germline trimming cut 1 base from V and 4 bases from J; bases unmatched to any gene: 6. CDR3 protein: CASSLVMRTGGETQYF. The CDR3 DNA is TGTGCCAGCAGCTTAGTAATGAGGACAGGGGGAGAGACCCAGTACTTC. Drawing the rest from reference TRBV7-8 and TRBJ2-5, the complete variable domain is GAGVSQSPRYKVAKRGQDVALRCDPISGHVSLFWYQQALGQGPEFLTYFQNEAQLDKSGLPSDRFFAERPEGSVSTLKIQRTQQEDSAVYLCASSLVMRTGGETQYFGPGTRLLVL.

The chain joins TRBV4-1 to TRBJ2-5; D is uncertain. The CDR3 length is 13 residues. V gave up 2 bases and J gave up 4 bases, with 8 bases separating them. Germline loops: CDR1 MGHRA, CDR2 YSYEKL. In DNA form, the CDR3 reads TGCGCCAGCAGCCAATGGGATTTAGAGACCCAGTACTTC. It encodes CASSQWDLETQYF.

The chain has TRBV30 and TRBJ1-2; perhaps TRBD1 as D (5 bases). The CDR3 runs 18 residues. Trimming removed 2 bases at V and 2 bases at J, with 24 bases between. Germline V lookup: CDR1 GTSNPN, CDR2 SVGIG (reference sequence). The CDR3 region is CAWSNPPGGALSNYGYTF. The CDR3 coding sequence is TGTGCCTGGAGTAACCCCCCTGGAGGGGCCCTCTCAAACTATGGCTACACCTTC.

This clone was seen only a few times. CDR3 nucleotides: TGTGCCAGCAGCTTGGGTGGCTCCTACAATGAGCAGTTCTTC. Residues: CASSLGGSYNEQFF. This chain links TRBV5-6 with TRBJ2-1; D gene uncertain. Per germline, CDR1 SGHDT and CDR2 YYEEEE. The CDR3 runs to 14 residues. V lost 0 bases to trimming and J lost 0 bases, with 4 bases between them.

The rearrangement joins TRBV10-3 to TRBJ1-5; tentative D call: TRBD1 (5 bases). Germline V gene data show CDR1 as ENHRY and CDR2 as SYGVKD. V was cut by 4 bases and J by 4 bases, with 11 bases left in between. This CDR3 has 14 residues. The CDR3 nucleotides read TGTGCCATCAGTGTAGGGACCCTTAATCAGCCCCAGCATTTT. Amino acid sequence: CAISVGTLNQPQHF.

The J gene is TRBJ1-1, the V gene TRBV6-1; 7 nucleotides line up with TRBD1. Trimming cost V 4 bases and J 12 bases; bases outside gene matches: 2. CDR1 MNHNS and CDR2 SASEGT come from the germline V gene. The CDR3 contains 10 residues. The CDR3 DNA reads as TGTGCCAGCAGTGGACAGGGAACTTTCTTT. It codes for CASSGQGTFF.

In its sample, this clone was seen once. This chain connects TRBV5-8 to TRBJ1-2; D is unclear. Germline values: CDR1 SGHTS, CDR2 YDEGEE. CDR3 length equals 15 residues. The V end lost 6 bases, the J end lost 3 bases, and 18 bases lay between the germline ends. The CDR3 sequence: CASTIRRLDDYGYTF. The CDR3 DNA reads as TGTGCCAGCACCATTAGGCGACTGGATGACTATGGCTACACCTTC.

The V and J genes are TRBV7-9 and TRBJ2-7; TRBD1 matches at 9 bases. The germline CDR1 and CDR2 sequences are SEHNR and FQNEAQ (reference sequence). There are 15 residues in the CDR3. With V trimmed by 4 bases and J by 3 bases, 7 bases remained unmatched. CDR3 in amino acids: CASSSPDRGLYEQYF. The CDR3 DNA is TGTGCCAGCAGCTCCCCGGACAGGGGCCTCTACGAGCAGTACTTC.

The genes are TRBV6-1 and TRBJ2-5; 8 bases match TRBD1. There are 14 residues in the CDR3. The V segment lost 5 bases and the J segment 5 bases; nucleotides outside the gene matches: 7. The V gene's germline CDR1 is MNHNS and CDR2 SASEGT. CDR3 DNA sequence: TGTGCCAGCAGTTGGACAGGGAGTTATGAGACCCAGTACTTC. It yields the protein CASSWTGSYETQYF.

V gene TRBV10-3 combines with J gene TRBJ2-3; the D is unclear. V was cut by 3 bases and J by 6 bases, with 4 bases left in between. The CDR3 covers 11 residues. Per germline, CDR1 ENHRY and CDR2 SYGVKD. This chain's CDR3 is CAISDGDTQYF. The CDR3 DNA is TGTGCCATCAGTGACGGGGATACGCAGTATTTT.

The rearrangement joins TRBV2 to TRBJ1-1, with TRBD1 identical over 7 bases. Germline CDR1 reads SNHLY; CDR2 reads FYNNEI. V dropped 8 bases and J dropped 4; count of bases not matched to a gene: 10. There are 14 residues in the CDR3. The CDR3 loop is CASPSQGVATEAFF. The CDR3 DNA reads TGTGCCAGCCCCAGCCAGGGGGTAGCCACTGAAGCTTTCTTT. Together with reference TRBV2 and TRBJ1-1, the CDR3 gives the full variable domain: EPEVTQTPSHQVTQMGQEVILRCVPISNHLYFYWYRQILGQKVEFLVSFYNNEISEKSEIFDDQFSVERPDGSNFTLKIRSTKLEDSAMYFCASPSQGVATEAFFGQGTRLTVV.

This chain joins TRBV7-2 and TRBJ2-7; D possibly corresponds to TRBD1 (5 bases). V lost 6 bases and J lost 4, with 16 bases in between. CDR1 SGHTA and CDR2 FQGNSA come from the germline V gene. The CDR3 extends over 14 amino acids. CDR3 protein: CASRMGQGPYEQYF. In DNA, the CDR3 is TGTGCCAGCAGGATGGGGCAGGGCCCTTACGAGCAGTACTTC.

CDR3: CASSFRGFHEQYF. The CDR3 region has the DNA TGTGCCAGCAGTTTTCGGGGTTTCCACGAGCAGTACTTC. The V call is TRBV28, the J call TRBJ2-7, with D perhaps TRBD2 (5 bases). V shed 3 bases and J shed 5 bases, with 11 bases lying between them. There are 13 residues in the CDR3. Germline values: CDR1 MDHEN, CDR2 SYDVKM.

This sequence joins TRBV7-2 and TRBJ2-5, with 7 bases matching TRBD2. V lost 5 bases, J lost 1 base, and 7 bases stayed unmatched. The length of the CDR3 is 15 residues. Germline V gene sequence: CDR1 SGHTA, CDR2 FQGNSA. As DNA, the CDR3 is TGTGCCAGCAGCCTACTCTGGACTAGCCAAGAGACCCAGTACTTC. It yields the protein CASSLLWTSQETQYF.

This clone has just a few counts. V gene TRBV7-9 combines with J gene TRBJ1-2, with unresolved D. CDR1 is SEHNR and CDR2 is FQNEAQ in the germline V gene (reference sequence). Trimming took off 0 bases at V and 4 bases at J, with 9 bases between the two ends. The CDR3 contains 14 residues. The DNA of the CDR3 is TGTGCCAGCAGCTTAGCGGGGTTAGCCTATGGCTACACCTTC. It encodes CASSLAGLAYGYTF.

By sample share, this clone is medium-sized. The rearrangement links TRBV4-2 to TRBJ2-5, with TRBD2 matching over 9 bases. Germline assignment: CDR1 LGHNA and CDR2 YNFKEQ. Trimming cost V 3 bases and J 5 bases; bases outside gene matches: 4. This CDR3 has 14 residues. The CDR3 nucleotides are TGTGCCAGCAGCCAGAGGACTAGCGCGGAGACCCAGTACTTC. Encoded protein: CASSQRTSAETQYF.

The sample holds one count of this clone. This sequence joins TRBV30 and TRBJ2-7; D ambiguous. Trimming took 4 bases from V and 4 from J, leaving 8 bases between them. Germline assignment: CDR1 GTSNPN and CDR2 SVGIG (reference sequence). CDR3 length: 11 amino acids. For the CDR3, the DNA is TGTGCCTGGAAAAGGGTTTACGAGCAGTACTTC. Translated, it gives CAWKRVYEQYF.

The CDR3 nucleotides are TGTGCCTGGAGGAAGGACAGGGCAAAACTGTTTTTT. It yields the protein CAWRKDRAKLFF. The chain links TRBV30 to TRBJ1-4, with 8 bases identical to TRBD1. The germline V gene encodes CDR1 GTSNPN and CDR2 SVGIG (reference sequence). The CDR3 contains 12 residues. With 3 bases clipped from V and 10 bases from J, the junction kept 4 bases outside the gene matches. The entire variable domain, with the rest obtained from reference TRBV30 and TRBJ1-4, is as follows: SQTIHQWPATLVQPVGSPLSLECTVEGTSNPNLYWYRQAAGRGLQLLFYSVGIGQISSEVPQNLSASRPQDRQFILSSKKLLLSDSGFYLCAWRKDRAKLFFGSGTQLSVL.

This sequence joins TRBV29-1 and TRBJ1-5, with D possibly being TRBD1 (5 bases). The CDR3 spans 13 residues. Between the trimmed V and J ends, which lost 3 bases and 5 bases, there was a span of 11 bases. Germline lookup yields CDR1 SQVTM and CDR2 ANQGSEA. CDR3 sequence: CSVDEGRDQPQHF. The CDR3 DNA sequence: TGCAGCGTTGACGAGGGGAGGGATCAGCCCCAGCATTTT.

This chain connects TRBV7-8 to TRBJ2-1; TRBD1 matches at 7 bases. The CDR3 is made up of 16 amino acids. V lost 5 bases, J lost 8 bases, and 15 bases stayed unmatched. Germline-derived CDR1 and CDR2 are SGHVS and FQNEAQ. CDR3: CASSVEDRSYSDEQFF. As DNA, the CDR3 is TGTGCCAGCAGCGTAGAGGACAGGTCGTATAGCGATGAGCAGTTCTTC.